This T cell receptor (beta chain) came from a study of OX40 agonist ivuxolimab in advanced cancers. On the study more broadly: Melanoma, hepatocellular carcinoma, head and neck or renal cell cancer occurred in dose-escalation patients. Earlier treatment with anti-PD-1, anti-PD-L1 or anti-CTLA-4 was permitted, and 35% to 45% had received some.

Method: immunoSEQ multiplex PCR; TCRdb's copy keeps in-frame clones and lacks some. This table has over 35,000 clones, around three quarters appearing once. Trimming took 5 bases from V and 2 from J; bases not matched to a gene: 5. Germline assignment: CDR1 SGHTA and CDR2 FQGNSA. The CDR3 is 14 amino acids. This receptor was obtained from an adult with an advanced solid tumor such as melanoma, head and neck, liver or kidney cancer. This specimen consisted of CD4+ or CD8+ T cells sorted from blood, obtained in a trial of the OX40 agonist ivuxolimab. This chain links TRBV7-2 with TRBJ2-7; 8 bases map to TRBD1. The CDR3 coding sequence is TGTGCCAGCAGCCCACGGACAGGGCCCTACGAGCAGTACTTC. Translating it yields CASSPRTGPYEQYF. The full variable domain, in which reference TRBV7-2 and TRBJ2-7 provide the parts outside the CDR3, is GAGVSQSPSNKVTEKGKDVELRCDPISGHTALYWYRQSLGQGLEFLIYFQGNSAPDKSGLPSDRFSAERTGGSVSTLTIQRTQQEDSAVYLCASSPRTGPYEQYFGPGTRLTVT.